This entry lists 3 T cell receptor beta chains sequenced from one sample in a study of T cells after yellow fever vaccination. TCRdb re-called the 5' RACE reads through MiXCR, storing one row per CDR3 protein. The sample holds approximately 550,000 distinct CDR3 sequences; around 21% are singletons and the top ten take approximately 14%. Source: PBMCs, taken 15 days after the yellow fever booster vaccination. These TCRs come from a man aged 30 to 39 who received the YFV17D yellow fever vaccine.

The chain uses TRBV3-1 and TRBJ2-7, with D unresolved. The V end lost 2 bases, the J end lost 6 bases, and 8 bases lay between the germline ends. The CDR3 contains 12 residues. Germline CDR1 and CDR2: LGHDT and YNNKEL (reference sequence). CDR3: CASSQSPIEQYF. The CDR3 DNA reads TGTGCCAGCAGCCAATCCCCCATCGAGCAGTACTTC.

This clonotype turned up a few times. In DNA, the CDR3 is TGTGCCAGCTCACCACCCGACAGAGCTAACTACGAGCAGTACTTC. Translation gives CASSPPDRANYEQYF. The chain links TRBV18 to TRBJ2-7; maybe TRBD1 (5 bases). Per germline, CDR1 KGHSH and CDR2 LQKENI. The CDR3 length is 15 residues. V was clipped by 0 bases and J by 3 bases, with 12 bases between them.

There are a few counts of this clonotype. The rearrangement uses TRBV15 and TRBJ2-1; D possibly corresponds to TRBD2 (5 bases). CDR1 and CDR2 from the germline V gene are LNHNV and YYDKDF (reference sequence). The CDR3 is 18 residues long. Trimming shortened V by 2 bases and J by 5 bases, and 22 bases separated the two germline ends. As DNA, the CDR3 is TGTGCCACCAGCAGACTTTCCCATCGGGGAGCCGAGAACAATGAGCAGTTCTTC. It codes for CATSRLSHRGAENNEQFF.